This T cell receptor (beta chain) was recorded in a study of cytomegalovirus exposure and HLA in healthy donors. Only in-frame clones appear in the TCRdb table, and some are missing; sequencing was by immunoSEQ multiplex PCR. The sample has 100,000 or so clones, approximately 86% seen once. The CDR3 spans 12 residues. From germline, CDR1 is SGHDT and CDR2 YYEEEE. The ends were cut back, 6 bases at V and 7 bases at J, with 10 bases in the middle. The study's findings and limits: Subsequent analysis found a tendency for first-cohort TCR clusters to co-occur within the 120 or so validation repertoires. The listing of 150 to 200 TCR beta chains classed them as cytomegalovirus-associated. Published work reported that the classifier diagnosed cytomegalovirus status with high specificity and sensitivity.

As concerns this clone: What it binds is not known.

The donors were members of the roughly 120-subject validation cohort (separate from the approximately 670-subject first cohort). This rearrangement joins TRBV5-6 to TRBJ1-4; no clear D gene. The source is a young woman in good health and CMV-seropositive. The sequencing input was PBMCs. The CDR3 spells CASTYGGEKLFF. As DNA, the CDR3 is TGTGCCAGCACATATGGAGGTGAAAAACTGTTTTTT.